Below are 18 T cell receptor beta chains sequenced from a single sample in a study of blood T cell repertoires in COVID-19. Method: immunoSEQ multiplex PCR; TCRdb's copy keeps in-frame clones and lacks some. The sample lists 160,000 or so clones; roughly 89% were seen once. Sequencing input: peripheral blood. These TCRs come from a woman aged 65 to 85 with COVID-19, enrolled during active disease.

The chain recombines TRBV5-8 with TRBJ1-2; perhaps TRBD1 as D (6 bases). The V end lost 1 base, the J end lost 5 bases, and 15 bases lay between the germline ends. The CDR3 has 15 residues. The germline gives CDR1 SGHTS, CDR2 YDEGEE. CDR3: CASSLRGGARYGYTF. The CDR3 DNA follows: TGTGCCAGCAGCTTGAGGGGGGGCGCAAGGTATGGCTACACCTTC.

The chain couples TRBV2 to TRBJ2-1, with D perhaps TRBD2 (6 bases). The CDR3 has 14 amino acids. Germline V gene data show CDR1 as SNHLY and CDR2 as FYNNEI. Trimming removed 7 bases from V and 7 bases from J, with 17 bases in between. CDR3 residues: CASIRQSSGNEQFF. The CDR3, as DNA: TGTGCCAGCATAAGGCAGTCGAGCGGGAATGAGCAGTTCTTC. The complete variable domain, with remaining parts taken from reference TRBV2 and TRBJ2-1, reads EPEVTQTPSHQVTQMGQEVILRCVPISNHLYFYWYRQILGQKVEFLVSFYNNEISEKSEIFDDQFSVERPDGSNFTLKIRSTKLEDSAMYFCASIRQSSGNEQFFGPGTRLTVL.

V and J are TRBV2 and TRBJ2-7; 7 nucleotides align to TRBD2. This CDR3 has 15 residues. The germline V gene encodes CDR1 SNHLY and CDR2 FYNNEI. With V trimmed by 4 bases and J by 1 base, 7 bases remained unmatched. The chain's CDR3 is CASSGPGGRSYEQYF. Here the CDR3 DNA reads TGTGCCAGCAGTGGGCCCGGGGGGAGGTCCTACGAGCAGTACTTC.

The V call is TRBV2, the J call TRBJ1-4; D is unresolved. The CDR3 spans 11 residues. Trimming shortened V by 6 bases and J by 6 bases, and 5 bases separated the two germline ends. Germline CDR1 is SNHLY and CDR2 is FYNNEI. DNA for the CDR3: TGTGCCAGCAGCTTCCATGAAAAACTGTTTTTT. It specifies CASSFHEKLFF.

V is TRBV11-2 and J is TRBJ2-1, with 10 bases matching TRBD2. The CDR3 loop spans 15 amino acids. V shed 0 bases, J shed 8 bases, and the junction held 4 bases outside the gene matches. Germline values: CDR1 SGHAT, CDR2 FQNNGV. The CDR3: CASSLDGTSDHEQFF. The CDR3 bases are TGTGCCAGCAGCTTAGACGGGACTAGCGACCATGAGCAGTTCTTC.

The chain joins TRBV18 to TRBJ2-2; 7 nucleotides align to TRBD1. J lost 5 bases, V lost 2 bases, and 11 bases had no gene match. Per the germline V gene, CDR1 is KGHSH and CDR2 is LQKENI. This CDR3 comprises 17 residues. Written as DNA, the CDR3 is TGTGCCAGCTCACCAAGAGGGACGACAGGGTCGACCGGGGAGCTGTTTTTT. Protein product: CASSPRGTTGSTGELFF.

The chain combines TRBV7-2 with TRBJ2-1; 11 bases are shared with TRBD2. J gave up 4 bases and V 2 bases, and 4 bases lay outside the gene matches. The CDR3 has 16 residues. The germline V gene has CDR1 SGHTA and CDR2 FQGNSA. The CDR3 DNA reads as TGTGCCAGCAGCTTACTTAGCGGGGGGGTTTACAATGAGCAGTTCTTC. Amino acids: CASSLLSGGVYNEQFF.

V is TRBV5-1 and J is TRBJ1-4, with TRBD1 matching 7 bases. CDR3 size: 15 residues. V gave up 0 bases and J gave up 8 bases; unmatched junction bases: 7. Germline V lookup: CDR1 SGHRS, CDR2 YFSETQ. The DNA of the CDR3 is TGCGCCAGCAGCTTGGAAGGGGGCCTTTGGGAAAAACTGTTTTTT. Translated, it gives CASSLEGGLWEKLFF.

This chain connects TRBV15 to TRBJ2-1; no reliable D call. Germline CDR1 and CDR2: LNHNV and YYDKDF (reference sequence). CDR3 length equals 12 residues. V was pared by 0 bases and J by 13 bases, with 10 bases between. CDR3 in amino acids: CATSRDKRVQFF. The CDR3 DNA sequence: TGTGCCACCAGCAGAGATAAACGCGTCCAGTTCTTC.

V is TRBV2 and J is TRBJ2-3; 8 nucleotides line up with TRBD2. The J segment lost 8 bases and the V segment lost 0 bases, leaving 7 bases of the junction unmatched. CDR1 is SNHLY, CDR2 FYNNEI, per germline. The CDR3 is made up of 15 amino acids. DNA for the CDR3: TGTGCCAGCAGTGAAGCTAGCGGGGTCCCCCGTACGCAGTATTTT. It yields the protein CASSEASGVPRTQYF. The full variable domain, completed using reference TRBV2 and TRBJ2-3, is EPEVTQTPSHQVTQMGQEVILRCVPISNHLYFYWYRQILGQKVEFLVSFYNNEISEKSEIFDDQFSVERPDGSNFTLKIRSTKLEDSAMYFCASSEASGVPRTQYFGPGTRLTVL.

This chain connects TRBV19 to TRBJ2-1, with D unresolved. The CDR3 is made up of 14 amino acids. V was cut by 3 bases and J by 1 base, with 7 bases left in between. Per germline, CDR1 LNHDA and CDR2 SQIVND (reference sequence). CDR3 in DNA: TGTGCCAGTAGTATGAGAGGTTCCTACAATGAGCAGTTCTTC. Protein sequence: CASSMRGSYNEQFF.

The CDR3 DNA reads as TGCGCCAGCAGCTTGGCCGCGGATGTTCGTGGCTACACCTTC. It encodes CASSLAADVRGYTF. The rearrangement joins TRBV5-1 to TRBJ1-2; D is unclear. Germline CDR1 and CDR2: SGHRS and YFSETQ. V was cut by 0 bases and J by 7 bases, with 13 bases left in between. The CDR3 sequence is 14 residues long. Full variable domain (missing parts from reference TRBV5-1 and TRBJ1-2): KAGVTQTPRYLIKTRGQQVTLSCSPISGHRSVSWYQQTPGQGLQFLFEYFSETQRNKGNFPGRFSGRQFSNSRSEMNVSTLELGDSALYLCASSLAADVRGYTFGSGTRLTVV.

The chain is built from TRBV6-4 and TRBJ1-5; TRBD1 matches 8 bases. The V segment lost 5 bases and the J segment 7 bases; nucleotides outside the gene matches: 4. CDR1 MRHNA and CDR2 SNTAGT come from the germline V gene. The CDR3 extends over 13 amino acids. CDR3 amino acids: CASSQGADQPQHF. CDR3 in DNA: TGTGCCAGCAGTCAGGGGGCAGACCAGCCCCAGCATTTT.

The V call is TRBV19, the J call TRBJ1-1; D might be TRBD1 (5 bases). The CDR3 loop spans 17 amino acids. Germline V CDR1 and CDR2: LNHDA, SQIVND (reference sequence). V lost 6 bases and J lost 0, with 20 bases in between. DNA of the CDR3: TGTGCCAGTAGCAAATCGGGACTCAGGGAAATGAACACTGAAGCTTTCTTT. Encoded protein: CASSKSGLREMNTEAFF.

The genes are TRBV18 and TRBJ2-1, with a possible D match to TRBD1 (6 bases). With 3 bases removed from V and 7 bases from J, the gap between germline ends came to 19 bases. The CDR3 has 16 residues. The germline gives CDR1 KGHSH, CDR2 LQKENI. Here the CDR3 DNA reads TGTGCCAGCTCACCGTGGGCAGGGGCCTCCCTGAATGAGCAGTTCTTC. This gives the protein CASSPWAGASLNEQFF.

The chain is built from TRBV6-5 and TRBJ1-1; 7 bases are a match to TRBD1. Germline V lookup: CDR1 MNHEY, CDR2 SVGAGI. The CDR3 has 14 residues. V lost 4 bases to trimming and J lost 1 base; unmatched junction nucleotides: 3. The CDR3 DNA follows: TGTGCCAGCAGTTTACAGGGGAGGAACACTGAAGCTTTCTTT. Residues: CASSLQGRNTEAFF.

The gene calls are TRBV18 and TRBJ2-3; 9 positions match TRBD2. From germline, CDR1 is KGHSH and CDR2 LQKENI. V shed 1 base, J shed 4 bases, and the junction held 3 bases outside the gene matches. CDR3 length equals 15 residues. DNA for the CDR3: TGTGCCAGCTCACCACTGACTAGCGGATCAGATACGCAGTATTTT. This gives the protein CASSPLTSGSDTQYF. The full variable domain, with the rest looked up from reference TRBV18 and TRBJ2-3, is NAGVMQNPRHLVRRRGQEARLRCSPMKGHSHVYWYRQLPEEGLKFMVYLQKENIIDESGMPKERFSAEFPKEGPSILRIQQVVRGDSAAYFCASSPLTSGSDTQYFGPGTRLTVL.

This chain links TRBV6-5 with TRBJ1-5, with D perhaps matching TRBD1 (5 bases). Germline V gene lookup returns CDR1 MNHEY and CDR2 SVGAGI. The V end lost 6 bases, the J end lost 1 base, and 7 bases lay between the germline ends. The CDR3 has 13 amino acids. The CDR3 coding sequence is TGTGCCAGCAGGGGGCCAAGCAATCAGCCCCAGCATTTT. Amino acids: CASRGPSNQPQHF.